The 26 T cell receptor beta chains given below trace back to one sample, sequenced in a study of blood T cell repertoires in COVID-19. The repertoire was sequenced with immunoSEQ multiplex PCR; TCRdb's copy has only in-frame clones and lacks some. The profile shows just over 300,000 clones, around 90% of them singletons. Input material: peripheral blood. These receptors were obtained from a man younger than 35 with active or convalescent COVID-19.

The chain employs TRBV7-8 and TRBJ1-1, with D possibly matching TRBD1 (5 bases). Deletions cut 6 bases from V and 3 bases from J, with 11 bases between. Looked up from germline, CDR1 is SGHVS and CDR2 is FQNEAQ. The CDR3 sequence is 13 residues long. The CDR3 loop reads CASRRGGDTEAFF. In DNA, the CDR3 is TGTGCCAGCAGGCGCGGAGGGGACACTGAAGCTTTCTTT.

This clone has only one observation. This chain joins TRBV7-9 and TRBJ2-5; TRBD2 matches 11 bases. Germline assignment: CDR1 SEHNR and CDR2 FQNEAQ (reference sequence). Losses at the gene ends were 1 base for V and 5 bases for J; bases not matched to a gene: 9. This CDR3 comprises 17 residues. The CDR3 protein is CASSLGALAGAFETQYF. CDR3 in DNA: TGTGCCAGCAGCTTAGGGGCACTAGCGGGAGCGTTTGAGACCCAGTACTTC.

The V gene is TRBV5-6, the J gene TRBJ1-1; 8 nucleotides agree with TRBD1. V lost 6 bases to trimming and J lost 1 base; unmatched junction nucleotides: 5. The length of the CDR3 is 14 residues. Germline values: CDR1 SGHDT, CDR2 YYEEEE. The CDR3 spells CASTWTGRNTEAFF. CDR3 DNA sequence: TGTGCCAGCACCTGGACAGGGAGGAACACTGAAGCTTTCTTT.

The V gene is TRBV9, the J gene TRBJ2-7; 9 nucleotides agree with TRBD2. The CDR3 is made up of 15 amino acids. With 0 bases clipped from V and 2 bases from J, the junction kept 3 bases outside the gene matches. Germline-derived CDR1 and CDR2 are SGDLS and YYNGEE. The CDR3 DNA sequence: TGTGCCAGCAGCGTAGGCGCTAGCGGGGCCTACGAGCAGTACTTC. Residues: CASSVGASGAYEQYF.

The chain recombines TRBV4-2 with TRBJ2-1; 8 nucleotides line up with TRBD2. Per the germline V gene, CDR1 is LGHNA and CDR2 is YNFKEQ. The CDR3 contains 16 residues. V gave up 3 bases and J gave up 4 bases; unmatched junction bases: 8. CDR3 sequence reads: CASSHISTSGYNEQFF. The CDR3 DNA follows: TGTGCCAGCAGCCATATATCCACTAGCGGATACAATGAGCAGTTCTTC.

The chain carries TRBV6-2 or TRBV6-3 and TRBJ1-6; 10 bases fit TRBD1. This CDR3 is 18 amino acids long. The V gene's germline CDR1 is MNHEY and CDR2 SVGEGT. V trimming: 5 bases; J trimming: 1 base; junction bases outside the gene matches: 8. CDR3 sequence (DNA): TGTGCCAGCAGTCGCGGGACAGGGGATCTATCCTATAATTCACCCCTCCACTTT. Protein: CASSRGTGDLSYNSPLHF.

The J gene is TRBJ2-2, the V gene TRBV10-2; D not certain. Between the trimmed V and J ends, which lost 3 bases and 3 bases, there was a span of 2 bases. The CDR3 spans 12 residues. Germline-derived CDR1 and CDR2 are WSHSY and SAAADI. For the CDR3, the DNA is TGCGCCAGCAGTGACTACACCGGGGAGCTGTTTTTT. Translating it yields CASSDYTGELFF.

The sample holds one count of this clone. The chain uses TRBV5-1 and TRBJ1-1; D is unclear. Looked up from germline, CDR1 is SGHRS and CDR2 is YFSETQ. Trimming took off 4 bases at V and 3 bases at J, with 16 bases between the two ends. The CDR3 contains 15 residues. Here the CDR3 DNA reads TGCGCCAGCAGCCGAATCACCCCACGGTACACTGAAGCTTTCTTT. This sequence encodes CASSRITPRYTEAFF. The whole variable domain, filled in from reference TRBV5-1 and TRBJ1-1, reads KAGVTQTPRYLIKTRGQQVTLSCSPISGHRSVSWYQQTPGQGLQFLFEYFSETQRNKGNFPGRFSGRQFSNSRSEMNVSTLELGDSALYLCASSRITPRYTEAFFGQGTRLTVV.

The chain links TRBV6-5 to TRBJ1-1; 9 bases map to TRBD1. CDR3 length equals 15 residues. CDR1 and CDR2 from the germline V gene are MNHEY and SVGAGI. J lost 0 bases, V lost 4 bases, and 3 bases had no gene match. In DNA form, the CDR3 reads TGTGCCAGCAGTTTTGGGACAGGGATGAACACTGAAGCTTTCTTT. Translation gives CASSFGTGMNTEAFF.

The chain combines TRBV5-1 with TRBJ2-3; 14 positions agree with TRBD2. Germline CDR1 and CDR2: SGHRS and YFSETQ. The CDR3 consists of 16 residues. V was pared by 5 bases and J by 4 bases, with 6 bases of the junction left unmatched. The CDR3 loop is CASRRGLAGEPDTQYF. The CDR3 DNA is TGCGCCAGCAGACGGGGACTAGCGGGAGAGCCAGATACGCAGTATTTT.

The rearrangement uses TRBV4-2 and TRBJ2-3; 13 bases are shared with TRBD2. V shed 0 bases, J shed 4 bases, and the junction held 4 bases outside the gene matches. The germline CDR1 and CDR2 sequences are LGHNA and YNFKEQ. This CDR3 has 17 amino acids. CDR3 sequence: CASSQEAGLAGSDTQYF. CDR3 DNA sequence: TGTGCCAGCAGCCAAGAGGCGGGACTAGCGGGGTCAGATACGCAGTATTTT.

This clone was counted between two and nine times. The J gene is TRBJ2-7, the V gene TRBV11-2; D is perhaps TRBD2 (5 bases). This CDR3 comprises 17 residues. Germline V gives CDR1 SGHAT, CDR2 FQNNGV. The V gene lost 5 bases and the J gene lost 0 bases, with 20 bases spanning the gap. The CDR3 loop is CASSPGQGGPSSYEQYF. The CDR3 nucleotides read TGTGCCAGCAGCCCAGGCCAAGGCGGGCCGAGCTCCTACGAGCAGTACTTC.

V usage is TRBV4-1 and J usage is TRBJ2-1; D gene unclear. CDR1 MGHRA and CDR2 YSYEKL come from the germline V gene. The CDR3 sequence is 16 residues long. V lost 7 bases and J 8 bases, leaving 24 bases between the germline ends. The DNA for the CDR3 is TGCGCCAGCACGGCTCGAGGCAACGTGGTTGAGGATGAGCAGTTCTTC. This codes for CASTARGNVVEDEQFF.

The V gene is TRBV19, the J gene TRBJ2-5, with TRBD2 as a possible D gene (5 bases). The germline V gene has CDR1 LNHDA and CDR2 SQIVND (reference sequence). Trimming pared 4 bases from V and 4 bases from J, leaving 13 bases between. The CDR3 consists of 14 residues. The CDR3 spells CASSRRTGRETQYF. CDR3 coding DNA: TGTGCCAGTAGTAGAAGGACTGGCCGAGAGACCCAGTACTTC.

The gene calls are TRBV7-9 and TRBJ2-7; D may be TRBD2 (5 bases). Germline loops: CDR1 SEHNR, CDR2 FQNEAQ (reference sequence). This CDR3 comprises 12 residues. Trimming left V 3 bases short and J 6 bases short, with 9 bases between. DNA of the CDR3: TGTGCCAGCAGCTTTTCGGGGTTCGAGCAGTACTTC. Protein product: CASSFSGFEQYF. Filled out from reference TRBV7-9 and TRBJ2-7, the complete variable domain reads DTGVSQNPRHKITKRGQNVTFRCDPISEHNRLYWYRQTLGQGPEFLTYFQNEAQLEKSRLLSDRFSAERPKGSFSTLEIQRTEQGDSAMYLCASSFSGFEQYFGPGTRLTVT.

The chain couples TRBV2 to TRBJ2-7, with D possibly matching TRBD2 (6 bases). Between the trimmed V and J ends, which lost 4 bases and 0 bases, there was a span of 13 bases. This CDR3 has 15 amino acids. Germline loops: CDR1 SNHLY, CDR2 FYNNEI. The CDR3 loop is CASSVRRDGSYEQYF. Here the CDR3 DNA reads TGTGCCAGCAGTGTGCGGCGGGATGGCTCCTACGAGCAGTACTTC.

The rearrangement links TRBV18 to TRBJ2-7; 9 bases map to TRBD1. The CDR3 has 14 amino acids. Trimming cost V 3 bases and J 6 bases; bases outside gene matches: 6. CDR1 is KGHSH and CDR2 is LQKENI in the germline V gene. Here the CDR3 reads CASSPSGTGLEQYF. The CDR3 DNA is TGTGCCAGCTCACCTTCCGGGACAGGGCTCGAGCAGTACTTC. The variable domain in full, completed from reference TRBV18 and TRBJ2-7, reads NAGVMQNPRHLVRRRGQEARLRCSPMKGHSHVYWYRQLPEEGLKFMVYLQKENIIDESGMPKERFSAEFPKEGPSILRIQQVVRGDSAAYFCASSPSGTGLEQYFGPGTRLTVT.

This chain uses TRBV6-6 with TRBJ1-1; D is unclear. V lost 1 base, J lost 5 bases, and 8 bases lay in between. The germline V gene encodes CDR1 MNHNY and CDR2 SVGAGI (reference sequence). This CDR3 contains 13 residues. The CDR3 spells CASSYLRGTEAFF. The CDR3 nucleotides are TGTGCCAGCAGTTACTTACGAGGGACTGAAGCTTTCTTT.

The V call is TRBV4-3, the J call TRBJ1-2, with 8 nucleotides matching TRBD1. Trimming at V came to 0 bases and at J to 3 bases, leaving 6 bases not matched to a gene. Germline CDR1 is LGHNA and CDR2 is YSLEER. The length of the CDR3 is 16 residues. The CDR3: CASSQDFQTGDYGYTF. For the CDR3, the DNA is TGCGCCAGCAGCCAAGATTTTCAGACAGGGGACTATGGCTACACCTTC.

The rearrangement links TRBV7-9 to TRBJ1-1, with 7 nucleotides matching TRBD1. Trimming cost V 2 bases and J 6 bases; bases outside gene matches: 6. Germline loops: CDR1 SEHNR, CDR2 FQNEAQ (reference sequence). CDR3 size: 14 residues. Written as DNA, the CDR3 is TGTGCCAGCAGCTTAAGGGGACAGTGGGCTGAAGCTTTCTTT. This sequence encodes CASSLRGQWAEAFF.

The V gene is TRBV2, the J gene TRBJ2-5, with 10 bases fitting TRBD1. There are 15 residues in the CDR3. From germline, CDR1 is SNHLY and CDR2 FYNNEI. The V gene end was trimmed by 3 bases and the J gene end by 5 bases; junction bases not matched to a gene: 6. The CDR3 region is CASSDRGQGMETQYF. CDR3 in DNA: TGTGCCAGCAGTGACAGGGGACAGGGGATGGAGACCCAGTACTTC.

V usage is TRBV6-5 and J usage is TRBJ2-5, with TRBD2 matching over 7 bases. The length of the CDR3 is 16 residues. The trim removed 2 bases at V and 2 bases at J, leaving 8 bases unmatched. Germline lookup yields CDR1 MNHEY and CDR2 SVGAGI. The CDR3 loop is CASSYTGGGLQETQYF. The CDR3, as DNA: TGTGCCAGCAGTTACACTGGCGGGGGTTTACAAGAGACCCAGTACTTC.

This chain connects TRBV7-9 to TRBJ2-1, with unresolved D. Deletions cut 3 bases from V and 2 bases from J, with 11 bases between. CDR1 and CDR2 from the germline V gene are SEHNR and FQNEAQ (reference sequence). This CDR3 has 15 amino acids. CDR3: CASSLRASPYNEQFF. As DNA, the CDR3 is TGTGCCAGCAGCTTGAGAGCATCCCCCTACAATGAGCAGTTCTTC.

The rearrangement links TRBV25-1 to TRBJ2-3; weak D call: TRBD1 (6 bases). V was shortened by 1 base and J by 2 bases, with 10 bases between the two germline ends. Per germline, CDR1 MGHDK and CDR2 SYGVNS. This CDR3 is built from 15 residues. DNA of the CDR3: TGTGCCAGCAGTGAATGGGGGACAATCACAGATACGCAGTATTTT. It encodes CASSEWGTITDTQYF.

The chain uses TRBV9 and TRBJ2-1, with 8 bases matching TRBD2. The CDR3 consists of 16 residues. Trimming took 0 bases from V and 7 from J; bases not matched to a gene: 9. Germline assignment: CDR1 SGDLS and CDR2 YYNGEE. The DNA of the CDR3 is TGTGCCAGCAGCGTAGTGGGTAGCGGGAAAAGGAATGAGCAGTTCTTC. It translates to CASSVVGSGKRNEQFF.

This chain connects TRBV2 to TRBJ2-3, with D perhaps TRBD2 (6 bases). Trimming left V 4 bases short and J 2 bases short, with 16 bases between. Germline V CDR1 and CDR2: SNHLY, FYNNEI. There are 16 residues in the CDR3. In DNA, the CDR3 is TGTGCCAGCAGTGTACCCAGCGGGTTAATCACAGATACGCAGTATTTT. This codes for CASSVPSGLITDTQYF.